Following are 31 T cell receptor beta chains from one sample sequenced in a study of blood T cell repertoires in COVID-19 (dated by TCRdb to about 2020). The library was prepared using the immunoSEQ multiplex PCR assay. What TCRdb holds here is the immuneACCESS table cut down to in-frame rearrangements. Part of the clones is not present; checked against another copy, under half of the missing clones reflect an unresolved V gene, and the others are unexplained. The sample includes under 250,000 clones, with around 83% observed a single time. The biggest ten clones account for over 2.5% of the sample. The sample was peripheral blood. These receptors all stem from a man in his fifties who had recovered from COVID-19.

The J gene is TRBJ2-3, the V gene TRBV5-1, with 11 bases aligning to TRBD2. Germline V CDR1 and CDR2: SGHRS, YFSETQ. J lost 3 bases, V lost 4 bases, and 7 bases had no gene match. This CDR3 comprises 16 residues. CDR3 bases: TGCGCCAGCAGCCAGACTAGCGGGACCCAAACAGATACGCAGTATTTT. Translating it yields CASSQTSGTQTDTQYF.

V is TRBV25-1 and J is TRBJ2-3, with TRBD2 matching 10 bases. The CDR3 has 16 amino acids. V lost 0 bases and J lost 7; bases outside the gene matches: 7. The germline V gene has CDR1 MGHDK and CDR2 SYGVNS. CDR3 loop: CASSEYSSGRAYTQYF. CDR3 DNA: TGTGCCAGCAGTGAATATTCTAGCGGGAGAGCGTATACGCAGTATTTT.

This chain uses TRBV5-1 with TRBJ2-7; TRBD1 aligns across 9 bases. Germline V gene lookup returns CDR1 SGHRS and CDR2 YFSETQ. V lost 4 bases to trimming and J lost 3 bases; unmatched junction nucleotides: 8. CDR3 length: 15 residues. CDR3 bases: TGCGCCAGCAGCCGGCCGGGACAGGGTTTCTACGAGCAGTACTTC. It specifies CASSRPGQGFYEQYF.

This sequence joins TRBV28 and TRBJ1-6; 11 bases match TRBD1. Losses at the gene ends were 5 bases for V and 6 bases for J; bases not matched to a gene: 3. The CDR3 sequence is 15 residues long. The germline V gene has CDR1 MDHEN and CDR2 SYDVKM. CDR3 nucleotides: TGTGCCAGCAGTCAGGGGACAGGGGGTAATTCACCCCTCCACTTT. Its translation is CASSQGTGGNSPLHF.

The CDR3 loop is CASSLGQVALHF. The CDR3 DNA reads as TGTGCCAGCAGCTTAGGGCAAGTGGCACTCCACTTT. The chain is built from TRBV11-3 and TRBJ1-6; D uncertain. From germline, CDR1 is SGHNT and CDR2 YENEEA. This CDR3 is built from 12 residues. V lost 1 base and J lost 16, with 11 bases in between.

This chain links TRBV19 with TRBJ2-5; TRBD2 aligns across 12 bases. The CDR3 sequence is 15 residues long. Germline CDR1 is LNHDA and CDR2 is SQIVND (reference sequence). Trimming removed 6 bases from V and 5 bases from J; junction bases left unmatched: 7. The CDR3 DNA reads TGTGCCAGTAGGCTAGCGGGAGGGAGCCTGGAGACCCAGTACTTC. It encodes CASRLAGGSLETQYF.

The CDR3 protein is CASSYGTGEQYF. As DNA, the CDR3 is TGTGCCAGCAGTTACGGGACAGGCGAGCAGTACTTC. The chain has TRBV6-6 and TRBJ2-7, with 8 bases identical to TRBD1. CDR1 and CDR2 from the germline V gene are MNHNY and SVGAGI (reference sequence). Trimming at V came to 2 bases and at J to 6 bases, leaving 0 bases not matched to a gene. The CDR3 runs to 12 residues.

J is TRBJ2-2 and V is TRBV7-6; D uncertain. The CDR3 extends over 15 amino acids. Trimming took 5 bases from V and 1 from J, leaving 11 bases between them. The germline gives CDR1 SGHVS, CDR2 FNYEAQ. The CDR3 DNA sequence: TGTGCCAGCAGCCCTTCAGGCCTGAACACCGGGGAGCTGTTTTTT. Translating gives CASSPSGLNTGELFF. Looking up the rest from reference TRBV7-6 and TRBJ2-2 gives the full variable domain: GAGVSQSPRYKVTKRGQDVALRCDPISGHVSLYWYRQALGQGPEFLTYFNYEAQQDKSGLPNDRFSAERPEGSISTLTIQRTEQRDSAMYRCASSPSGLNTGELFFGEGSRLTVL.

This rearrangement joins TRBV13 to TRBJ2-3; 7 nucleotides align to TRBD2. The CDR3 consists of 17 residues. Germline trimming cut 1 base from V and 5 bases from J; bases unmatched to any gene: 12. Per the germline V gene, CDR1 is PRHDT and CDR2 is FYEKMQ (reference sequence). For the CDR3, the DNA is TGTGCCAGCAGCTTAGTCCTCTGGGCGGGAGTAAGAGATACGCAGTATTTT. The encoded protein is CASSLVLWAGVRDTQYF.

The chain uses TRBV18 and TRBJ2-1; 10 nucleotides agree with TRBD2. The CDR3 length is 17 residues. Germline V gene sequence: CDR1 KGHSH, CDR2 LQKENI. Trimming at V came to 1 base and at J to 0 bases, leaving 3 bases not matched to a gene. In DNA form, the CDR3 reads TGTGCCAGCTCACCACAAACTAGCGGGGACTCCTACAATGAGCAGTTCTTC. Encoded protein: CASSPQTSGDSYNEQFF.

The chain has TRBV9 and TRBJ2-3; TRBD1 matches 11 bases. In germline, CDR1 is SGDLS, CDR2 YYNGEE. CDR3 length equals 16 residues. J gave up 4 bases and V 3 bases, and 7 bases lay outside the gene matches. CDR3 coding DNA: TGTGCCAGCAGCGGGACAGGGGGCGCGGTTTCAGATACGCAGTATTTT. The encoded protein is CASSGTGGAVSDTQYF.

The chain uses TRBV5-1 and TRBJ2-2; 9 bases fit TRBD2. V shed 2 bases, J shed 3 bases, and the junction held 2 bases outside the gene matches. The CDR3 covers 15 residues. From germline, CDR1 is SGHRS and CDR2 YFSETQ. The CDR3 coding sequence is TGCGCCAGCAGCTTCTTAGCGGGAGACACCGGGGAGCTGTTTTTT. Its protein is CASSFLAGDTGELFF.

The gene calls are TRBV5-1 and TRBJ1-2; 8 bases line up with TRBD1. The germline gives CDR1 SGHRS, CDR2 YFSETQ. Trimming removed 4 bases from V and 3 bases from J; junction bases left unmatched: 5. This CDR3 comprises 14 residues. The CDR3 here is CASSHGQGYYGYTF. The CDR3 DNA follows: TGCGCCAGCAGCCACGGACAGGGCTACTATGGCTACACCTTC.

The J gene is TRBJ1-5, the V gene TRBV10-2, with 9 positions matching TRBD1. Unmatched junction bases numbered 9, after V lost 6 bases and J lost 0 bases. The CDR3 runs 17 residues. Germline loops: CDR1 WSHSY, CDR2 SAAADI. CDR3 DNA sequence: TGCGCCAGCAGCGGGACAGGGATGGGAAATAGCAATCAGCCCCAGCATTTT. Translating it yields CASSGTGMGNSNQPQHF.

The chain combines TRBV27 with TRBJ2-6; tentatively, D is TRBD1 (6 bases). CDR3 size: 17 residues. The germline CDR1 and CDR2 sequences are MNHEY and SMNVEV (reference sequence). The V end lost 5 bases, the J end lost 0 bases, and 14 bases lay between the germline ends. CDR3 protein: CASSPRQANSGANVLTF. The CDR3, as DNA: TGTGCCAGCAGTCCCCGACAGGCCAACTCTGGGGCCAACGTCCTGACTTTC.

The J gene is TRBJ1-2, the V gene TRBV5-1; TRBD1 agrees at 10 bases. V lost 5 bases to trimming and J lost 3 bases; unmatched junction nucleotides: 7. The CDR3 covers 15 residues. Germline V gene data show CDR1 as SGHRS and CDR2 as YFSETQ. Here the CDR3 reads CASSQTGGAYYGYTF. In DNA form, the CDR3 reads TGCGCCAGCAGTCAGACAGGGGGCGCTTACTATGGCTACACCTTC.

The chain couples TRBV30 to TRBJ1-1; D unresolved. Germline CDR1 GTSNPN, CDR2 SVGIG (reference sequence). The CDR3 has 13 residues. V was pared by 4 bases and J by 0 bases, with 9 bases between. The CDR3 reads CAWTVNMNTEAFF. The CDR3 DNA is TGTGCCTGGACAGTTAACATGAACACTGAAGCTTTCTTT.

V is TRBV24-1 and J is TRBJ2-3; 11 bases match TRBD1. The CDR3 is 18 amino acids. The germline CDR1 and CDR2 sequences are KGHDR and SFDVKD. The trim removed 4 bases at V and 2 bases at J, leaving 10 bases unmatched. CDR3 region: CATSDAVADRGHTDTQYF. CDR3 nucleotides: TGTGCCACCAGTGACGCCGTAGCGGACAGGGGGCACACAGATACGCAGTATTTT.

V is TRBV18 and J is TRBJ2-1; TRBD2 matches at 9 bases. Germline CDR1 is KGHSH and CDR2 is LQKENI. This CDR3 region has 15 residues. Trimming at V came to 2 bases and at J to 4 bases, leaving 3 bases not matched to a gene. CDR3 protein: CASSPMTSGYNEQFF. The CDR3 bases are TGTGCCAGCTCACCAATGACTAGCGGATACAATGAGCAGTTCTTC.

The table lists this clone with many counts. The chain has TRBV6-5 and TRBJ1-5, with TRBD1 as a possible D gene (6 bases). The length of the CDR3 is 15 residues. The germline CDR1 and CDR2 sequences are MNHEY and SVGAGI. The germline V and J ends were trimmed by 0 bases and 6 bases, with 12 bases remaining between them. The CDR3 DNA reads TGTGCCAGCAGTTACTCTGCCACAGGGACTCAGCCCCAGCATTTT. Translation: CASSYSATGTQPQHF.

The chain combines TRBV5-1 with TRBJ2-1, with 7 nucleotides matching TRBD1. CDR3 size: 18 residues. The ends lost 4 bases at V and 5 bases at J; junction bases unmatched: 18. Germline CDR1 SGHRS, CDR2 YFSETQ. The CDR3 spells CASSTGQVALHLHNEQFF. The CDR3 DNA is TGCGCCAGCAGCACCGGACAGGTGGCCCTACACCTGCACAATGAGCAGTTCTTC. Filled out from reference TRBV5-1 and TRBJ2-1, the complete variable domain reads KAGVTQTPRYLIKTRGQQVTLSCSPISGHRSVSWYQQTPGQGLQFLFEYFSETQRNKGNFPGRFSGRQFSNSRSEMNVSTLELGDSALYLCASSTGQVALHLHNEQFFGPGTRLTVL.

The CDR3 protein is CASSRTGTSGTYEQYF. The DNA of the CDR3 is TGTGCCAGCAGCCGGACCGGGACTAGCGGAACCTACGAGCAGTACTTC. The rearrangement links TRBV5-6 to TRBJ2-7, with 11 bases matching TRBD2. The CDR3 loop spans 16 amino acids. Per the germline V gene, CDR1 is SGHDT and CDR2 is YYEEEE. V trimming: 4 bases; J trimming: 2 bases; junction bases outside the gene matches: 8.

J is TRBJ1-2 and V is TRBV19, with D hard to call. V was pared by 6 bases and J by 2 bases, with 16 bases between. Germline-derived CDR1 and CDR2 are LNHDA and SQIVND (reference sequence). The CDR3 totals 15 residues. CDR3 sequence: CASSPRREGNYGYTF. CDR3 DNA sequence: TGTGCCAGTAGCCCCAGAAGGGAGGGCAACTATGGCTACACCTTC.

CDR3 region: CASSTQGYEQYF. CDR3 nucleotides: TGTGCCAGCAGCACCCAGGGCTACGAGCAGTACTTC. The chain couples TRBV7-9 to TRBJ2-7; D is possibly TRBD1 (5 bases). Germline lookup yields CDR1 SEHNR and CDR2 FQNEAQ (reference sequence). This CDR3 region has 12 residues. The V and J ends lost 5 bases and 3 bases respectively, with 8 bases between them.

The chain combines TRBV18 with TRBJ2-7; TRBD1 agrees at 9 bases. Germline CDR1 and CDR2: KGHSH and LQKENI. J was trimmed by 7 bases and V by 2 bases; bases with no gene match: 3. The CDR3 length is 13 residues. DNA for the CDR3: TGTGCCAGCTCACCAGCTGGGACAGGGGAGCAGTACTTC. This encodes CASSPAGTGEQYF.

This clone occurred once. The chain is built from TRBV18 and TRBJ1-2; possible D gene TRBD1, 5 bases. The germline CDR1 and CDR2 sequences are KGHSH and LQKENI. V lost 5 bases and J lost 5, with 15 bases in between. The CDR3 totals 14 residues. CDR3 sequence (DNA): TGTGCCAGCTCAACCACAGGAGGGCCTTATGGCTACACCTTC. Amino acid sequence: CASSTTGGPYGYTF.

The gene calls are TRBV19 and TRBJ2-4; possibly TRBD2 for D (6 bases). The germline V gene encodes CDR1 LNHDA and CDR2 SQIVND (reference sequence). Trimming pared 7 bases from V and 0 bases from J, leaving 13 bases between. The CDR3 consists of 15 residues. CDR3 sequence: CASKRAGLAKNIQYF. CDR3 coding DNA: TGTGCCAGTAAACGAGCGGGCCTAGCCAAAAACATTCAGTACTTC. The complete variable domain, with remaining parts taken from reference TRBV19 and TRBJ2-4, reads DGGITQSPKYLFRKEGQNVTLSCEQNLNHDAMYWYRQDPGQGLRLIYYSQIVNDFQKGDIAEGYSVSREKKESFPLTVTSAQKNPTAFYLCASKRAGLAKNIQYFGAGTRLSVL.

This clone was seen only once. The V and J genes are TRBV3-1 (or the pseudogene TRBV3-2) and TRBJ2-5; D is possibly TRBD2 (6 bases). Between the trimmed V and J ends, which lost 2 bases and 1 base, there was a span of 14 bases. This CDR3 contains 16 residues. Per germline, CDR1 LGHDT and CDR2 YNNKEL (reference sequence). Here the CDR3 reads CASSQYGGTFQETQYF. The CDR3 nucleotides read TGTGCCAGCAGCCAATACGGCGGGACCTTCCAAGAGACCCAGTACTTC.

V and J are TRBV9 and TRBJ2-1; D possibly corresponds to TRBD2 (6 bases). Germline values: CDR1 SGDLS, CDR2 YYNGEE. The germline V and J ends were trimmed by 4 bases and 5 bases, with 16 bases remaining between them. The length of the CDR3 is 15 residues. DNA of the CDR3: TGTGCCAGCAGCCCCCTCACGGGAGCGAACAATGAGCAGTTCTTC. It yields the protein CASSPLTGANNEQFF. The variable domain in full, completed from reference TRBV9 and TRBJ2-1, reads DSGVTQTPKHLITATGQRVTLRCSPRSGDLSVYWYQQSLDQGLQFLIQYYNGEERAKGNILERFSAQQFPDLHSELNLSSLELGDSALYFCASSPLTGANNEQFFGPGTRLTVL.

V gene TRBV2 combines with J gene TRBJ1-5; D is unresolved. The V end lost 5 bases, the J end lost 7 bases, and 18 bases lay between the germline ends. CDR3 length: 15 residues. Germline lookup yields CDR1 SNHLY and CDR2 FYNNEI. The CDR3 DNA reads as TGTGCCAGCAGTTTACGGGTGGGCGCGGGGCAGCCCCAGCATTTT. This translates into CASSLRVGAGQPQHF.

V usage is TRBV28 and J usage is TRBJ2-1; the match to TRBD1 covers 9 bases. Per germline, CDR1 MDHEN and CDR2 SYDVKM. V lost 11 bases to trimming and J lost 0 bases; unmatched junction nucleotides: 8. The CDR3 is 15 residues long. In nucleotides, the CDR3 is TGTGCCCCCAACAGGGGGCCCCTCTCCTACAATGAGCAGTTCTTC. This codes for CAPNRGPLSYNEQFF.